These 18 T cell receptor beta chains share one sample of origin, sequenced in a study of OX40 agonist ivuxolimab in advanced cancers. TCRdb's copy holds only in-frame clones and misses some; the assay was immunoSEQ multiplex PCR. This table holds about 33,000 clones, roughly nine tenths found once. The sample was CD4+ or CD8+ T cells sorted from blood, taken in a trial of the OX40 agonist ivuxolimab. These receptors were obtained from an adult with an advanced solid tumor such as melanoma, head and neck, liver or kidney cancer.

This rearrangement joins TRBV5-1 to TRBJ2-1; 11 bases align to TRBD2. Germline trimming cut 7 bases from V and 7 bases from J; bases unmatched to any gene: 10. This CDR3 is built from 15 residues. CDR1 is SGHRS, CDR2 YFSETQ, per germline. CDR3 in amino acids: CASALSGRGRNEQFF. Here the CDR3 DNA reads TGCGCCAGCGCTCTTAGCGGGAGGGGGAGAAATGAGCAGTTCTTC.

Here the CDR3 reads CASSYGMDRTNSPLHF. The CDR3 coding sequence is TGTGCCAGCAGTTACGGAATGGACAGGACAAATTCACCCCTCCACTTT. The chain employs TRBV6-5 and TRBJ1-6; TRBD1 aligns across 7 bases. Trimming cost V 2 bases and J 7 bases; bases outside gene matches: 8. Germline V lookup: CDR1 MNHEY, CDR2 SVGAGI. The CDR3 has 16 amino acids.

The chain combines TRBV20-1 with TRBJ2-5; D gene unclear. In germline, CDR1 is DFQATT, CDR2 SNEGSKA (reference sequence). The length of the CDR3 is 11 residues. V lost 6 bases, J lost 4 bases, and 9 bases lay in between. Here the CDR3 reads CSAYGLETQYF. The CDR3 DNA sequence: TGCAGTGCCTACGGGTTAGAGACCCAGTACTTC.

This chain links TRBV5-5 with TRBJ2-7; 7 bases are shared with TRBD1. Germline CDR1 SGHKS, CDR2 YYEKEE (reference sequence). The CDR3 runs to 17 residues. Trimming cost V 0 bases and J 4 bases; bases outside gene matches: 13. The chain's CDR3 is CASSLGDRVARGYEQYF. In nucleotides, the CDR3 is TGTGCCAGCAGCTTGGGCGACAGGGTCGCTCGTGGATACGAGCAGTACTTC. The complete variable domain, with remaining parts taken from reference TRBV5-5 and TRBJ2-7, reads DAGVTQSPTHLIKTRGQQVTLRCSPISGHKSVSWYQQVLGQGPQFIFQYYEKEERGRGNFPDRFSARQFPNYSSELNVNALLLGDSALYLCASSLGDRVARGYEQYFGPGTRLTVT.

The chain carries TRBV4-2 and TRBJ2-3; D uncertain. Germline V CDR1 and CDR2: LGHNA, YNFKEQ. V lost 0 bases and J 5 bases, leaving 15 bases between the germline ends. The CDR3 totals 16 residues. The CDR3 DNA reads TGTGCCAGCAGCCAAGAATGGAAGGACCTTCGAGATACGCAGTATTTT. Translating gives CASSQEWKDLRDTQYF.

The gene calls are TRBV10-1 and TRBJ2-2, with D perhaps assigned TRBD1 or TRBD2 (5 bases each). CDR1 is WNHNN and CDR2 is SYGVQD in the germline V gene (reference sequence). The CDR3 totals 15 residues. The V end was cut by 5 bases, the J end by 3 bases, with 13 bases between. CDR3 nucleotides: TGCGCCAGCAGTTTCCCCGGGACCTACACCGGGGAGCTGTTTTTT. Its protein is CASSFPGTYTGELFF.

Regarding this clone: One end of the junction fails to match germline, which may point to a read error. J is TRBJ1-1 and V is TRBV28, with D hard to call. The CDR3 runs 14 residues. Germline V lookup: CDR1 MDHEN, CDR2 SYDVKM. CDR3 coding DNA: TGTGCCAGCTTCTCTTATGGTGTGAAGACTGAAGCTTTCTTT. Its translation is CASFSYGVKTEAFF.

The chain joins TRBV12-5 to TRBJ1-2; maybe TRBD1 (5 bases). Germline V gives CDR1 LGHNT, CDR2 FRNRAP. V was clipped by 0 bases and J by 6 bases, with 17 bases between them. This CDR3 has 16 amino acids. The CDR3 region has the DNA TGTGCTAGTGGTTTGGTACGGGGCGGCAGGACCGATGGCTACACCTTC. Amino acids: CASGLVRGGRTDGYTF.

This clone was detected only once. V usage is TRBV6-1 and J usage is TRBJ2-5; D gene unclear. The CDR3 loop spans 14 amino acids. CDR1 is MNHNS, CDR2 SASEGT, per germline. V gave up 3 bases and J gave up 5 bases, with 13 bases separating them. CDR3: CASSETALGETQYF. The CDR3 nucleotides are TGTGCCAGCAGTGAGACGGCGCTGGGGGAGACCCAGTACTTC.

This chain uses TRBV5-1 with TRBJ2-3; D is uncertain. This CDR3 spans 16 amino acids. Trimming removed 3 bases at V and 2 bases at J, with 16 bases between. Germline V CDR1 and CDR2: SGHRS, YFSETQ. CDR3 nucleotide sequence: TGCGCCAGCAGCTGGGGTGTTACTCCACTCACAGATACGCAGTATTTT. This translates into CASSWGVTPLTDTQYF.

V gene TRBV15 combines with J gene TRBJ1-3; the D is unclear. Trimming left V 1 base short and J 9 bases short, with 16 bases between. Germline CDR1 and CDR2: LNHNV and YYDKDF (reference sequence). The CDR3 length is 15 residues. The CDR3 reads CATSRVKGQLGTIYF. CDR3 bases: TGTGCCACCAGCAGAGTGAAGGGCCAACTGGGCACCATATATTTT.

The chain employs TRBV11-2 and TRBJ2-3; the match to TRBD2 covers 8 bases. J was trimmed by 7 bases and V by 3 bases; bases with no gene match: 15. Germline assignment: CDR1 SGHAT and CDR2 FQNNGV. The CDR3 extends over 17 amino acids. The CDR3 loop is CASSLRSFGRAVNTQYF. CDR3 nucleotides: TGTGCCAGCAGCTTGCGCTCTTTCGGGAGGGCCGTGAATACGCAGTATTTT.

As DNA, the CDR3 is TGTGCCAGCAGCACTTCAGGGGGACGGCAGCCCCAGCATTTT. Translated: CASSTSGGRQPQHF. The rearrangement links TRBV6-1 to TRBJ1-5; 7 nucleotides match TRBD1. With 6 bases clipped from V and 7 bases from J, the junction kept 9 bases outside the gene matches. The CDR3 has 14 residues. Germline V lookup: CDR1 MNHNS, CDR2 SASEGT.

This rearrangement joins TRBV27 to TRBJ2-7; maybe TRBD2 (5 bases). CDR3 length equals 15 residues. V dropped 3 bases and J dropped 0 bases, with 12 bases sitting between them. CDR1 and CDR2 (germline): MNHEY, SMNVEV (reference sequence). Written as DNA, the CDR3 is TGTGCCAGCAGTTTTCTCGGGAAAAGCTCCTACGAGCAGTACTTC. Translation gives CASSFLGKSSYEQYF.

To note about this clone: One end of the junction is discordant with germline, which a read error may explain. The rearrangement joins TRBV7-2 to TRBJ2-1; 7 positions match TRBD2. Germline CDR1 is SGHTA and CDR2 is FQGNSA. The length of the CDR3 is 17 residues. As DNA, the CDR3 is TGTGCCAGCAGCCTAGCCCCAGCGGGGAGCTCCTACAATGAGCAGTTCTTC. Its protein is CASSLAPAGSSYNEQFF.

This CDR3 reads CASSFQTTQETQYF. The CDR3, as DNA: TGTGCCAGCAGTTTTCAAACAACCCAGGAGACCCAGTACTTC. The V call is TRBV6-5, the J call TRBJ2-5; no clear D gene. The germline CDR1 and CDR2 sequences are MNHEY and SVGAGI. V lost 4 bases to trimming and J lost 5 bases, with 14 bases between them. The CDR3 is 14 amino acids.

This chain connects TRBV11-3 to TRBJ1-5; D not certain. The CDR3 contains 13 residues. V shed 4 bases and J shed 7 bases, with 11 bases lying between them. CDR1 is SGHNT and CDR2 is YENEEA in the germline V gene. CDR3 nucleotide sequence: TGTGCCAGCAGCTCTTCGGGGATCCAGCCCCAGCATTTT. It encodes CASSSSGIQPQHF.

Written as DNA, the CDR3 is TGTGCCAGCAGCCAAGGGACTAGCGGGGGGACTCGCACAGATACGCAGTATTTT. This codes for CASSQGTSGGTRTDTQYF. This chain joins TRBV14 and TRBJ2-3; 14 bases map to TRBD2. V dropped 1 base and J dropped 1; count of bases not matched to a gene: 4. CDR1 and CDR2 (germline): SGHDN, FVKESK. The CDR3 has 18 amino acids.